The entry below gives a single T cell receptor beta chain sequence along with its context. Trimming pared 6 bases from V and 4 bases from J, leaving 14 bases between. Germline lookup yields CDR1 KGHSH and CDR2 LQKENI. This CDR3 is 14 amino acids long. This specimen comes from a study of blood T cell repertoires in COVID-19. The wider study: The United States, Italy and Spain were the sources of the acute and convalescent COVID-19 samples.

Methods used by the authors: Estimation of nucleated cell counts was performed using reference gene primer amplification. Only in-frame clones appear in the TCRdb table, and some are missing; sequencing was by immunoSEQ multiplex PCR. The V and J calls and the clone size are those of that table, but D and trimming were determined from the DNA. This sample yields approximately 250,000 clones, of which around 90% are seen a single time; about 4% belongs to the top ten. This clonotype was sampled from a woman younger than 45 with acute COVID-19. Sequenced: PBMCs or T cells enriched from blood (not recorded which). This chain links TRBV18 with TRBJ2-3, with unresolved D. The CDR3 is CASSPTAGADTQYF. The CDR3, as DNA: TGTGCCAGCTCCCCTACGGCAGGCGCAGATACGCAGTATTTT.